What follows are 7 T cell receptor beta chains derived from one specimen sequenced in a study of tumor-infiltrating lymphocytes in primary liver carcinoma (dated by TCRdb to the late 2010s). The sequencer was an Illumina HiSeq 2500. Starting from approximately 500 ng total RNA, TCRbeta-specific cDNA was produced by reverse transcription with a constant-region primer and ProtoScript II reverse transcriptase. Construction of the TCRbeta libraries relied on three nested rounds of multiplex PCR, following a slightly modified ARM-PCR procedure. Each of the first two PCR rounds ran for approximately 10 cycles and used multiplex TRBV1-TRBV30 forward primers together with a Cbeta reverse primer. TCRdb itself trimmed the public reads at Q25 with fastp, ran MiXCR and retained productive beta chains. Here each entry gathers all rows of one CDR3 protein and keeps the most common genes and DNA. Across this sample there are approximately 79,000 distinct CDR3 sequences, with nearly 70% seen only once. Clones ranked in the top ten supply 25% to 35% of the sample.

Without any cell sorting, total RNA and DNA were co-extracted from roughly 21-30 mg of bulk tissue using the AllPrep DNA/RNA mini kit. Sequences were obtained from liver tumor tissue from sampling region 4. This sample's cell subset or site label indicates: tumor region T4, right-lateral pole. These TCRs come from a man in his forties with primary liver carcinoma and hepatitis B virus infection.

Remarks on this clonotype: The missing conserved phenylalanine or tryptophan at the end of this CDR3 makes a read error likely. The J gene is TRBJ1-1, the V gene TRBV29-1; the D gene is possibly TRBD1 (5 bases). Germline V CDR1 and CDR2: SQVTM, ANQGSEA. The CDR3 loop spans 11 amino acids. The CDR3 DNA is TGCAGTGTTGTGGGGGGAATGGAAGCTTTCTTA. It is translated as CSVVGGMEAFL.

This clonotype was counted at least ten times. The V gene is TRBV4-2, the J gene TRBJ2-1, with D uncertain. CDR1 LGHNA and CDR2 YNFKEQ come from the germline V gene. The V gene lost 2 bases and the J gene lost 2 bases, with 10 bases spanning the gap. CDR3 size: 15 residues. The CDR3 spells CASSQPDAAYNEQFF. The CDR3 DNA reads as TGTGCCAGCAGCCAACCCGACGCCGCCTACAATGAGCAGTTCTTC.

As concerns this clonotype: Germline and junction disagree at one end, which may indicate a read error. The chain has TRBV6-6 and TRBJ1-5; D is ambiguous. There are 16 residues in the CDR3. CDR1 and CDR2 from the germline V gene are MNHNY and SVGAGI (reference sequence). The DNA for the CDR3 is TGTGCCACCAGTTACCGGGTAGAGTATAGCGATCAGCCCCAGCATTTT. Its protein product is CATSYRVEYSDQPQHF.

For this clonotype: A single base separates this from a much larger clone, so it may be a read error. The genes are TRBV7-9 and TRBJ2-1; D is unclear. Looked up from germline, CDR1 is SEHNR and CDR2 is FQNEAQ (reference sequence). CDR3 length: 11 amino acids. Here the CDR3 reads CASSLYNAQFF. CDR3 nucleotide sequence: TGTGCCAGCAGCTTATATAATGCGCAGTTCTTC.

Turning to this clonotype: This is likely a read error, given that the CDR3 carries no conserved phenylalanine or tryptophan at its end. This rearrangement joins TRBV11-1 to TRBJ2-1, with 10 bases that match TRBD2. CDR3 length equals 17 residues. V was pared by 9 bases and J by 5 bases, with 16 bases of the junction left unmatched. Germline CDR1 reads SGHAT; CDR2 reads FQDESV (reference sequence). CDR3 amino acids: CASNLGLAREVDNEQFL. The CDR3 nucleotides read TGTGCCAGTAACCTGGGACTAGCGAGAGAAGTTGACAATGAGCAGTTCCTC.

The chain employs TRBV5-5 and TRBJ1-6; D may be TRBD1 (5 bases). The CDR3 spans 15 residues. CDR1 is SGHKS and CDR2 is YYEKEE in the germline V gene (reference sequence). The germline V and J ends were trimmed by 5 bases and 9 bases, with 18 bases remaining between them. This chain's CDR3 is CASRELHGTLSPLHF. The CDR3 nucleotides are TGTGCCAGCAGAGAGCTACATGGGACGCTTTCACCCCTCCACTTT. Full variable domain (missing parts from reference TRBV5-5 and TRBJ1-6): DAGVTQSPTHLIKTRGQQVTLRCSPISGHKSVSWYQQVLGQGPQFIFQYYEKEERGRGNFPDRFSARQFPNYSSELNVNALLLGDSALYLCASRELHGTLSPLHFGNGTRLTVT.

This clonotype rates as medium-sized (0.01 to 0.1%). The chain employs TRBV5-1 and TRBJ1-1; TRBD1 aligns across 10 bases. CDR1 SGHRS and CDR2 YFSETQ come from the germline V gene. J gave up 2 bases and V 4 bases, and 11 bases lay outside the gene matches. The CDR3 is 17 residues long. The CDR3 sequence: CASSQKTGGGGNTEAFF. CDR3 DNA: TGCGCCAGCAGCCAGAAGACAGGGGGCGGAGGTAACACTGAAGCTTTCTTT.